Listed below are T cell receptor beta chains from one sample, sequenced in a study of post-analysis software for immune sequencing data. TCRdb passed the PCR reads through MiXCR, listing each CDR3 protein once. The sample gives around 500,000 distinct CDR3 sequences, 34% of which show up once; approximately 5.4% is in the top ten. The sequencing input was blood. These receptors originate from a girl aged 2-17 years with multiple sclerosis. Each CDR3 is given with its conserved first and last residue. The order of the fields is D gene, J gene, V gene, clone size, CDR3 DNA, CDR3 protein. The D gene is left open where the match is weak. Clone size is shown for a subset of rows, as once, few, many or a class of expanded clone.

d_call: TRBD1
j_call: TRBJ1-2
v_call: TRBV20-1
clone_size: -
cdr3_nt: TGCAGTGCTAGAGATTCGGGGGGACAGGGGGGCTACACCTTC
cdr3_aa: CSARDSGGQGGYTF

d_call: TRBD1
j_call: TRBJ2-7
v_call: TRBV18
clone_size: -
cdr3_nt: TGTGCCAGCTCTCTAACCGTAACAGGGGTCCTTAACTACGAGCAGTACTTC
cdr3_aa: CASSLTVTGVLNYEQYF

d_call: TRBD1
j_call: TRBJ1-1
v_call: TRBV12-3/TRBV12-4
clone_size: -
cdr3_nt: TGTGCCAGCAGTCCTCGACAGGGGCTTGAAGCTTTCTTT
cdr3_aa: CASSPRQGLEAFF

d_call: TRBD1
j_call: TRBJ1-2
v_call: TRBV6-5
clone_size: -
cdr3_nt: TGTGCCAGCCAAGAGCCAGGGGGCTATGGCTACACCTTC
cdr3_aa: CASQEPGGYGYTF

d_call: -
j_call: TRBJ1-5
v_call: TRBV5-1
clone_size: -
cdr3_nt: TGCGCCAGCAGCCCCCCAGGGACAATTAGCAATCAGCCCCAGCATTTT
cdr3_aa: CASSPPGTISNQPQHF

d_call: -
j_call: TRBJ1-1
v_call: TRBV5-1
clone_size: -
cdr3_nt: TGCGCCAGCAGCTTGCCGGCCAACACTGAAGCTTTCTTT
cdr3_aa: CASSLPANTEAFF

d_call: -
j_call: TRBJ1-1
v_call: TRBV29-1
clone_size: once
cdr3_nt: TGCAGCGTTGAACGGGGGAGGACTGAAGCTTTCTTT
cdr3_aa: CSVERGRTEAFF

d_call: TRBD2
j_call: TRBJ2-3
v_call: TRBV12-3/TRBV12-4
clone_size: -
cdr3_nt: TGTGCCAGCAGTCCGGGGGAGGGTAGCGGGGGAGACGATACGCAGTATTTT
cdr3_aa: CASSPGEGSGGDDTQYF

d_call: -
j_call: TRBJ2-3
v_call: TRBV5-1
clone_size: -
cdr3_nt: TGCGCCAGCAGCTTGGGGCATAGCACAGATACGCAGTATTTT
cdr3_aa: CASSLGHSTDTQYF

d_call: -
j_call: TRBJ2-3
v_call: TRBV5-1
clone_size: once
cdr3_nt: TGCGCCAGCAGCTTGGATGTCCCAGATACGCAGTATTTT
cdr3_aa: CASSLDVPDTQYF

d_call: TRBD1
j_call: TRBJ1-3
v_call: TRBV9
clone_size: -
cdr3_nt: TGTGCCAGCAGCGTGGGACAGGGCGAGGGTGTCTCTGGAAACACCATATATTTT
cdr3_aa: CASSVGQGEGVSGNTIYF

d_call: -
j_call: TRBJ2-5
v_call: TRBV15
clone_size: -
cdr3_nt: TGTGCCACCAGCAGAGATCGGGTGATGGAGACCCAGTACTTC
cdr3_aa: CATSRDRVMETQYF

d_call: -
j_call: TRBJ2-5
v_call: TRBV5-1
clone_size: -
cdr3_nt: TGCGCCAGCAGCCCCGGACAGCTGAAAGAGACCCAGTACTTC
cdr3_aa: CASSPGQLKETQYF

d_call: TRBD2
j_call: TRBJ2-5
v_call: TRBV20-1
clone_size: few
cdr3_nt: TGCAGTGCTAGAGATTCTAGCGGGGGCCGGGTGGAGACCCAGTACTTC
cdr3_aa: CSARDSSGGRVETQYF

d_call: TRBD1
j_call: TRBJ1-2
v_call: TRBV29-1
clone_size: many
cdr3_nt: TGCAGCGTTGAAAAGGGGGCTCACGGCTACACCTTC
cdr3_aa: CSVEKGAHGYTF

d_call: TRBD1
j_call: TRBJ1-2
v_call: TRBV7-6
clone_size: few
cdr3_nt: TGTGCCAGCAGCACGGGACAGGTTACAGCTAACTATGGCTACACCTTC
cdr3_aa: CASSTGQVTANYGYTF

d_call: -
j_call: TRBJ2-5
v_call: TRBV12-3/TRBV12-4
clone_size: -
cdr3_nt: TGTGCCAGCAGTTTGGCAGGGGCCTCACAAGAGACCCAGTACTTC
cdr3_aa: CASSLAGASQETQYF

d_call: TRBD1
j_call: TRBJ1-2
v_call: TRBV3-1
clone_size: -
cdr3_nt: TGTGCCAGCAGCCAAGGGGACAGGGGAATTGACTACACCTTC
cdr3_aa: CASSQGDRGIDYTF

d_call: -
j_call: TRBJ2-5
v_call: TRBV20-1
clone_size: few
cdr3_nt: TGCAGTGCAGTCGACACCTTCCAAGAGACCCAGTACTTC
cdr3_aa: CSAVDTFQETQYF

d_call: -
j_call: TRBJ2-3
v_call: TRBV11-2
clone_size: -
cdr3_nt: TGTGCCAGCAGCACGGGACTCGGCACAGATACGCAGTATTTT
cdr3_aa: CASSTGLGTDTQYF

d_call: -
j_call: TRBJ1-2
v_call: TRBV5-5
clone_size: few
cdr3_nt: TGTGCCAGCGTTACGGGTGGGCCATGGAACTATGGCTACACCTTC
cdr3_aa: CASVTGGPWNYGYTF

d_call: -
j_call: TRBJ2-7
v_call: TRBV29-1
clone_size: -
cdr3_nt: TGCAGCGTTGGCCAGGCCCAAGGGAACGAGCAGTACTTC
cdr3_aa: CSVGQAQGNEQYF

d_call: -
j_call: TRBJ2-7
v_call: TRBV18
clone_size: -
cdr3_nt: TGTGCCAGCTCACCAGACCCAGGGAACGAGCAGTACTTC
cdr3_aa: CASSPDPGNEQYF

d_call: -
j_call: TRBJ1-2
v_call: TRBV11-2
clone_size: once
cdr3_nt: TGTGCCAGCAGCCCGAGGACGGGAAGAGGGATCGGTGGCTACACCTTC
cdr3_aa: CASSPRTGRGIGGYTF

d_call: TRBD1
j_call: TRBJ2-1
v_call: TRBV6-6
clone_size: few
cdr3_nt: TGTGCCAGCAGTTTCTTCAGGGGGCGCTTGGGGGATGAGCAGTTCTTC
cdr3_aa: CASSFFRGRLGDEQFF

d_call: -
j_call: TRBJ1-1
v_call: TRBV15
clone_size: -
cdr3_nt: TGTGCCACCAGCAGAGAACAAGTGGCCGCTGAAGCTTTCTTT
cdr3_aa: CATSREQVAAEAFF

d_call: TRBD1
j_call: TRBJ2-1
v_call: TRBV6-1
clone_size: few
cdr3_nt: TGTGCCAGCAGTGTAAGGACAGGGAGCTCCTACAATGAGCAGTTCTTC
cdr3_aa: CASSVRTGSSYNEQFF

d_call: -
j_call: TRBJ2-1
v_call: TRBV5-4
clone_size: -
cdr3_nt: TGTGCCAGCCGGAGACAGTTGTACAATGAGCAGTTCTTC
cdr3_aa: CASRRQLYNEQFF